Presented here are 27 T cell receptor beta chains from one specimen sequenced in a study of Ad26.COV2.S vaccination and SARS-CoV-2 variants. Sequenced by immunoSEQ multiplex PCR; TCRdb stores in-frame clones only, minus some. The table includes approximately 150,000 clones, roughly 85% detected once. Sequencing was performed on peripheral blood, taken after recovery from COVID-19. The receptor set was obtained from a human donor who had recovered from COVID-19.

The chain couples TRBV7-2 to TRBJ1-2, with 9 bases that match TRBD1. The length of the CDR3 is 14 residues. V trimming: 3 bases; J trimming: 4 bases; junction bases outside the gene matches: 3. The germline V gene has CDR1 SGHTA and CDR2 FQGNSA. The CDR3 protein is CASSFDRGGYGYTF. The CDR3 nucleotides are TGTGCCAGCAGCTTCGACAGGGGGGGCTATGGCTACACCTTC.

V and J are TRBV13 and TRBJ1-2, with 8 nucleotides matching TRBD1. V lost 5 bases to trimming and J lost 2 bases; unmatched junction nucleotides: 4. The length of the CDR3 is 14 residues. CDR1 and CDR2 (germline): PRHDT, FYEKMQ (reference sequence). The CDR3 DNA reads TGTGCCAGCAGCCTCGGACAGGGAAACTATGGCTACACCTTC. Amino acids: CASSLGQGNYGYTF.

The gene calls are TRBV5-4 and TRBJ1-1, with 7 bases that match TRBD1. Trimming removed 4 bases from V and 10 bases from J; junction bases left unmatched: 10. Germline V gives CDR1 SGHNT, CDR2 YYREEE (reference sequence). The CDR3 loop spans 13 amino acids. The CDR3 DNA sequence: TGTGCCAGCAGCCCCGACAGGGAGGTGGGAGCTTTCTTT. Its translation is CASSPDREVGAFF.

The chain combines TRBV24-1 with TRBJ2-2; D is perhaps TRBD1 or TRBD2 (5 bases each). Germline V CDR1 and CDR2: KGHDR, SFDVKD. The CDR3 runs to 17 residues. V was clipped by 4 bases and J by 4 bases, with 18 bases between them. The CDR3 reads CATSEAGTGGVTGELFF. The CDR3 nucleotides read TGTGCCACCAGTGAGGCCGGGACCGGAGGTGTCACCGGGGAGCTGTTTTTT.

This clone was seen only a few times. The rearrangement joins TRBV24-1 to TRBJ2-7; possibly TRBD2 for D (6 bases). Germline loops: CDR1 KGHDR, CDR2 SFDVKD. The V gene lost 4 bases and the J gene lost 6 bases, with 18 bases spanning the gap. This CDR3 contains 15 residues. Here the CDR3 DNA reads TGTGCCACCAGTGACCACCGGGTCGGGAGCGGCGAGCAGTACTTC. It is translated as CATSDHRVGSGEQYF.

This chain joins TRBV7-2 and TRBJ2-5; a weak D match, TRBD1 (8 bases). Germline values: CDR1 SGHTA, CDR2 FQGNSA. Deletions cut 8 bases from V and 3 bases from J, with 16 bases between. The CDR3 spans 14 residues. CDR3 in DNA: TGTGCCAGCGGAAACAGGGGGGGGAAAGAGACCCAGTACTTC. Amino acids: CASGNRGGKETQYF.

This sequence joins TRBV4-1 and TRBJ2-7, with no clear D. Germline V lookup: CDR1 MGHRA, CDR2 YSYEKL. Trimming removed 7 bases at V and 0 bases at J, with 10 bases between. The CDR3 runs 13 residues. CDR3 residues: CASMDVSSYEQYF. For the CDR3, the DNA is TGCGCCAGCATGGACGTCAGCTCCTACGAGCAGTACTTC.

CDR3 nucleotides: TGTGCCAGCAGCTTCGGGGGCCAAGTCAACGAGCAGTACTTC. Residues: CASSFGGQVNEQYF. The J gene is TRBJ2-7, the V gene TRBV7-2; tentatively, D is TRBD1 or TRBD2 (6 bases each). The CDR3 is made up of 14 amino acids. The V gene lost 3 bases and the J gene lost 5 bases, with 14 bases spanning the gap. Germline CDR1 SGHTA, CDR2 FQGNSA.

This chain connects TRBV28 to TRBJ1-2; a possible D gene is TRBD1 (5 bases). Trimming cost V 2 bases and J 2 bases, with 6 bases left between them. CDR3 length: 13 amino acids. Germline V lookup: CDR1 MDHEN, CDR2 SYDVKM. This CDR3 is CASSLRDNYGYTF. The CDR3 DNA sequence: TGTGCCAGCAGTTTAAGGGACAACTATGGCTACACCTTC.

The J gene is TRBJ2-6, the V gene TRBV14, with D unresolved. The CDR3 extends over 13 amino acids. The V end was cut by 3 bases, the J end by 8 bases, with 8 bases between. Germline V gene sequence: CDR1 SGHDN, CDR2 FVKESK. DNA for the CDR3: TGTGCCAGCAGCCAGTACGTTACCAACGTCCTGACTTTC. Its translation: CASSQYVTNVLTF.

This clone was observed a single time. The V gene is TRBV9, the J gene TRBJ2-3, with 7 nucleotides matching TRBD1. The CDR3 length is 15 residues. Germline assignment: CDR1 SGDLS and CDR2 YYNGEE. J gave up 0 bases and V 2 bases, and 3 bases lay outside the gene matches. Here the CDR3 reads CASSVGQSSTDTQYF. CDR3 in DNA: TGTGCCAGCAGCGTGGGACAGTCTAGCACAGATACGCAGTATTTT.

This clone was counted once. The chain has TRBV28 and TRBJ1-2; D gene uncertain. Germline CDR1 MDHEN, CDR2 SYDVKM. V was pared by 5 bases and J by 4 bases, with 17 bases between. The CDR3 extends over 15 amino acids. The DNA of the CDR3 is TGTGCCAGCAGTCCTAGGTGGGCAGACGGCTATGGCTACACCTTC. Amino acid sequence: CASSPRWADGYGYTF.

The CDR3 DNA reads TGTGCCACCAGTGCCAGCGGGGGAAGCACAGATACGCAGTATTTT. This codes for CATSASGGSTDTQYF. This chain joins TRBV24-1 and TRBJ2-3, with TRBD2 matching over 8 bases. With 5 bases clipped from V and 0 bases from J, the junction kept 3 bases outside the gene matches. The CDR3 extends over 15 amino acids. Germline V lookup: CDR1 KGHDR, CDR2 SFDVKD.

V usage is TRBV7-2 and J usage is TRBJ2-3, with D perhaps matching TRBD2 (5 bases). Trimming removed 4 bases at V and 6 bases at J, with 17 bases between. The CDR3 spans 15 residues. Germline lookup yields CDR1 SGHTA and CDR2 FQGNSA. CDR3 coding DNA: TGTGCCAGCAGCTCAATCGGCGGGCGAGAGGATACGCAGTATTTT. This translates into CASSSIGGREDTQYF. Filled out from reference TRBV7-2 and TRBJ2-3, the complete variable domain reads GAGVSQSPSNKVTEKGKDVELRCDPISGHTALYWYRQSLGQGLEFLIYFQGNSAPDKSGLPSDRFSAERTGGSVSTLTIQRTQQEDSAVYLCASSSIGGREDTQYFGPGTRLTVL.

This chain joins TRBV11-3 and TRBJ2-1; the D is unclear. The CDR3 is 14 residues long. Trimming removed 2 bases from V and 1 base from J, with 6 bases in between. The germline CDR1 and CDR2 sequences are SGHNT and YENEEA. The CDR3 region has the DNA TGTGCCAGCAGCTTACAACAGTCCTACAATGAGCAGTTCTTC. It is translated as CASSLQQSYNEQFF.

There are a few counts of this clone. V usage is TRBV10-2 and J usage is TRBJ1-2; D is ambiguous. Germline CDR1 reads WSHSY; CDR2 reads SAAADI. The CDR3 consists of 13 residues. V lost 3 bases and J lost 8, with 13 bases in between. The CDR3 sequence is CASSDRPAGGYTF. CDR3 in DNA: TGCGCCAGCAGTGATCGTCCCGCAGGAGGCTACACCTTC.

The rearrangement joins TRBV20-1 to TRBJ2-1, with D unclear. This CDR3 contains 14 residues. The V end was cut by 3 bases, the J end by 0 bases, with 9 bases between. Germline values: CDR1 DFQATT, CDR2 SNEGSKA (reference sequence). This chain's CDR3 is CSASGDSSYNEQFF. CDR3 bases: TGCAGTGCTAGTGGGGATAGCTCCTACAATGAGCAGTTCTTC.

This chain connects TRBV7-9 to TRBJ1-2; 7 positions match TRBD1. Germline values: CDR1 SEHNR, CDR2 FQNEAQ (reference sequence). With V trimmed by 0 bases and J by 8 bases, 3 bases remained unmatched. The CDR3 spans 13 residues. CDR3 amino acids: CASSLAGGQGYTF. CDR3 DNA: TGTGCCAGCAGCTTAGCAGGGGGACAGGGCTACACCTTC.

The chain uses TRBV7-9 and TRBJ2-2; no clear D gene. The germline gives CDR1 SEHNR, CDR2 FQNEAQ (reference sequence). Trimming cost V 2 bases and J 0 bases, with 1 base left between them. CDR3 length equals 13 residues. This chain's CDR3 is CASSLSNTGELFF. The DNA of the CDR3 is TGTGCCAGCAGCTTATCGAACACCGGGGAGCTGTTTTTT.

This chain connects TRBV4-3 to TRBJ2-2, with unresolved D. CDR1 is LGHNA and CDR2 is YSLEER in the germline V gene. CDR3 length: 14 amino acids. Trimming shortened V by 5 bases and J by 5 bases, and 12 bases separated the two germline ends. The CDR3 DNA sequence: TGCGCCAGCAGCTCCGGGCTTCTAACCGGGGAGCTGTTTTTT. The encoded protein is CASSSGLLTGELFF.

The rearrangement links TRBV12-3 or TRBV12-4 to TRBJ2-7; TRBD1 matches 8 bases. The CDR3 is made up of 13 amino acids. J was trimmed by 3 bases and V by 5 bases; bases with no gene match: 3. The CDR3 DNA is TGTGCCAGCAGTCCCGGGACAGGCTACGAGCAGTACTTC. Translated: CASSPGTGYEQYF.

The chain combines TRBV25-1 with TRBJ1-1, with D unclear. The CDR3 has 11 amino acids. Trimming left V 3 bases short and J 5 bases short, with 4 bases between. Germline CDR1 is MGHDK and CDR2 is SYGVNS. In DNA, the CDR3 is TGTGCCAGCAGTGACCCAACTGAAGCTTTCTTT. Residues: CASSDPTEAFF. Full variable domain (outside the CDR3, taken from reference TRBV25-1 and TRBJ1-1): EADIYQTPRYLVIGTGKKITLECSQTMGHDKMYWYQQDPGMELHLIHYSYGVNSTEKGDLSSESTVSRIRTEHFPLTLESARPSHTSQYLCASSDPTEAFFGQGTRLTVV.

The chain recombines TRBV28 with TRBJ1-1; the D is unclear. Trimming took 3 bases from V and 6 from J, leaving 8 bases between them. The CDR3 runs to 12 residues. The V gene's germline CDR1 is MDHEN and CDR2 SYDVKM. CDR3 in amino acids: CASSFVVAEAFF. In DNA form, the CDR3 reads TGTGCCAGCAGTTTCGTAGTGGCTGAAGCTTTCTTT. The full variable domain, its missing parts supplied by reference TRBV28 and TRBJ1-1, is DVKVTQSSRYLVKRTGEKVFLECVQDMDHENMFWYRQDPGLGLRLIYFSYDVKMKEKGDIPEGYSVSREKKERFSLILESASTNQTSMYLCASSFVVAEAFFGQGTRLTVV.

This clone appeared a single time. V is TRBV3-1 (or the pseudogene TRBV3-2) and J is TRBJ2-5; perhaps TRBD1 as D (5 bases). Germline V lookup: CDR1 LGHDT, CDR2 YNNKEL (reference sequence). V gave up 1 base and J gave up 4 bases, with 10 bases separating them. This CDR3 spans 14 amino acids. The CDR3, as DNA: TGTGCCAGCAGCCAAGGGCAGGGAACAGAGACCCAGTACTTC. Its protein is CASSQGQGTETQYF.

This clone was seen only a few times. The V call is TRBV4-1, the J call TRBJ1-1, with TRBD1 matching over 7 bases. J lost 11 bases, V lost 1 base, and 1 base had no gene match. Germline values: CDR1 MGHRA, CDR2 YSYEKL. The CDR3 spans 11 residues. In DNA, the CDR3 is TGCGCCAGCAGCCAAGGACAGGGCGCTTTCTTT. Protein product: CASSQGQGAFF.

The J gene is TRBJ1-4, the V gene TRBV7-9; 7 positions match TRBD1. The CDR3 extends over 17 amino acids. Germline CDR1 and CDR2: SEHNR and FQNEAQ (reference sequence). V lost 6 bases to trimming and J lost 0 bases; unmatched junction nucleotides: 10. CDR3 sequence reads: CASSPVGQGATNEKLFF. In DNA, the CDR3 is TGTGCCAGCAGTCCTGTGGGGCAGGGGGCAACTAATGAAAAACTGTTTTTT.

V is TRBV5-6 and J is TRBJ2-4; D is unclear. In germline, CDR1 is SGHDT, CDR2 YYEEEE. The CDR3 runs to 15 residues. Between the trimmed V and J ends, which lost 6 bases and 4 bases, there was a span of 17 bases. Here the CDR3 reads CASTNTAPDKNIQYF. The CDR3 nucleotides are TGTGCCAGCACCAATACAGCGCCCGATAAAAACATTCAGTACTTC.